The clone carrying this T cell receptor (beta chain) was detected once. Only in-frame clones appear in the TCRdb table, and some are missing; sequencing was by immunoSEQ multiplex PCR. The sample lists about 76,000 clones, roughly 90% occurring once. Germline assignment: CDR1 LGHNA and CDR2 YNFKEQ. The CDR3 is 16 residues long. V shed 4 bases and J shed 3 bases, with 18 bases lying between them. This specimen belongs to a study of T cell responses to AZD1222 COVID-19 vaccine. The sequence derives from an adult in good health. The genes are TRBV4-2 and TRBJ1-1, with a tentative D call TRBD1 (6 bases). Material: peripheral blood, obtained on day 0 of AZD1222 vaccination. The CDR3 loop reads CASSPTRGGTYTEAFF. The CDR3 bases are TGTGCCAGCAGCCCCACCCGAGGGGGTACGTACACTGAAGCTTTCTTT.